This T cell receptor (beta chain) was documented in a study of blood T cells in healthy people across ages. Study details: Template switching caught about one barcoded beta molecule for each two T cells.

Sample-barcoded 5' priming and a J-beta primer mix drove a second PCR of roughly 6 to 12 cycles. Every molecule of cDNA carried a tag from a template-switch adaptor with 12 random nucleotides. TCRdb called the 5' RACE reads again in MiXCR, with one record for every CDR3 protein. Of hundreds of thousands of distinct CDR3 sequences listed, around a fifth are singletons. CDR3 length equals 15 residues. Looked up from germline, CDR1 is SGHTA and CDR2 is FQGNSA. Trimming took 2 bases from V and 7 from J, leaving 15 bases between them. Whole-study results and caveats: Donor CMV infection status was unknown, possibly confounding age-related changes in expanded clonotypes. PBMC samples, being unsorted, prevented any conclusive comparison of naive and antigen-experienced cells.

This clonotype appeared a few times. Antigen unknown. The specimen sequenced was blood. The gene calls are TRBV7-2 and TRBJ2-1; D not resolved. The sequence was collected from a man aged 65 to 85 in good health. This CDR3 is CASSLKADAWNEQFF. The CDR3 DNA reads as TGTGCCAGCAGCTTAAAGGCGGATGCGTGGAATGAGCAGTTCTTC.